This is a list of T cell receptor beta chains from one sample in a study of human T cells and chemical hapten exposure. TCRdb ran MiXCR on the RACE reads and lists one entry per CDR3 protein. The data contain some 350,000 distinct CDR3 sequences, about 7% of them singletons. The sample was whole blood, taken in connection with sensitization to the hapten diphenylcyclopropenone (DPC). The origin of the receptors is a woman in her late teens or twenties with alopecia areata. Some clones in this sample may be carry-over from other donors' samples. CDR3s include the opening cysteine and the closing phenylalanine or tryptophan. The D gene is left open where the match is weak. Only some rows state a clone size, as once, few, many or a class for expanded clones.

CDR3 length	D gene	clone size	V gene	J gene	CDR3 DNA	CDR3 protein
10	-	once	TRBV25-1	TRBJ1-1	TGTGCCAGCACCGTAAAGAAGACTTTCTTT	CASTVKKTFF
14	TRBD1	many	TRBV25-1	TRBJ2-3	TGTGCCAGCTCGGGGACAGGGGATTTCGATACGCAGTATTTT	CASSGTGDFDTQYF
14	-	few	TRBV7-9	TRBJ1-3	TGTGCCAGCAGCCCGGTTCTTTCTGGAAACACCATATATTTT	CASSPVLSGNTIYF
15	TRBD1	many	TRBV18	TRBJ2-3	TGTGCCAGCAGTCCCGGGACAGGGGGCACAGATACGCAGTATTTT	CASSPGTGGTDTQYF
13	-	few	TRBV20-1	TRBJ2-1	TGCAGTGCTGGGGGGAGCTCCTACAATGAGCAGTTCTTC	CSAGGSSYNEQFF
15	-	many	TRBV25-1	TRBJ1-2	TGTGCCAGCAGTTCACCGGGAGACGAAAACTATGGCTACACCTTC	CASSSPGDENYGYTF
13	-	many	TRBV11-1	TRBJ1-1	TGTGCCAGCAGCCAACACAGCAACACTGAAGCTTTCTTT	CASSQHSNTEAFF
13	-	-	TRBV25-1	TRBJ1-2	TGTGCCAGCAGTGAATCTGCAGGGCATGGCTACACCTTC	CASSESAGHGYTF
15	TRBD1	-	TRBV12-3/TRBV12-4	TRBJ2-7	TGTGCCAGCAGTCGATACCTGTTGGACAGGGACGAGCAGTACTTC	CASSRYLLDRDEQYF
17	-	many	TRBV12-3/TRBV12-4	TRBJ2-1	TGTGCCAGCAGTTTAGCGGTGGCGTTGAGCTCCTACAATGAGCAGTTCTTC	CASSLAVALSSYNEQFF
12	-	many	TRBV7-9	TRBJ1-1	TGTGCCAGCAGCTGGGACAACACTGAAGCTTTCTTT	CASSWDNTEAFF
17	-	few	TRBV4-3	TRBJ1-1	TGCGCCAGCAGCCAAGATGGTACGCCAGCAGCGAACACTGAAGCTTTCTTT	CASSQDGTPAANTEAFF
14	-	-	TRBV20-1	TRBJ1-1	TGCAGTGCCCGGGGGGACGGATCGAACACTGAAGCTTTCTTT	CSARGDGSNTEAFF
15	-	few	TRBV6-5	TRBJ1-1	TGTGCCAGCAGTTACTCGACGGTGGGCCGGGCTGAAGCTTTCTTT	CASSYSTVGRAEAFF
13	-	-	TRBV12-3/TRBV12-4	TRBJ2-3	TGTGCCAGCTTAGCCCTTAGCACAGATACGCAGTATTTT	CASLALSTDTQYF
17	TRBD2	-	TRBV4-3	TRBJ2-3	TGCGCCAGCAGCCAAGTCCTGTTAGCGGGGGGCCCAGATACGCAGTATTTT	CASSQVLLAGGPDTQYF
13	-	few	TRBV4-1	TRBJ1-1	TGCGCCAGCAGCTCTTCCCCCGGACGTGAAGCTTTCTTT	CASSSSPGREAFF
13	-	-	TRBV10-3	TRBJ2-7	TGTGCCATCAGTGAACTGGACGGGAACGAGCAGTACTTC	CAISELDGNEQYF
17	-	few	TRBV4-2	TRBJ1-2	TGTGCCAGCAGCCAAGGAGCAAAGAATCAAGCTAACTATGGCTACACCTTC	CASSQGAKNQANYGYTF
15	TRBD1	-	TRBV2	TRBJ2-2	TGTGCCAGCAAAACGACAGGGGGCTTCACCGGGGAGCTGTTTTTT	CASKTTGGFTGELFF
11	-	many	TRBV5-1	TRBJ2-1	TGCGCCAGCAGCTTCGACAATGAGCAGTTCTTC	CASSFDNEQFF
14	-	many	TRBV12-3/TRBV12-4	TRBJ1-4	TGTGCCAGCAGTTTAGCAGGGGGGTCTGAAAAACTGTTTTTT	CASSLAGGSEKLFF
19	TRBD2	few	TRBV18	TRBJ2-2	TGTGCCAGCTCACCAGAGTCCCCGGGACTATCGGCGAACACCGGGGAGCTGTTTTTT	CASSPESPGLSANTGELFF
14	TRBD1	few	TRBV6-5	TRBJ2-5	TGTGCCAGCAGCCGGGACAGGGGCAGAGAGACCCAGTACTTC	CASSRDRGRETQYF
14	-	few	TRBV15	TRBJ2-3	TGTGCCACCAGCGCGTGGGGGGGCACAGATACGCAGTATTTT	CATSAWGGTDTQYF
20	-	few	TRBV7-9	TRBJ2-7	TGTGCCAGCAGCTTAGAGACCCCCCTACCTCCTGACGAGATGGTGCGGGAGCAGTACTTC	CASSLETPLPPDEMVREQYF
15	TRBD1	few	TRBV3-1	TRBJ1-2	TGTGCCAGCAGCCAAGGGCCGACAGGGGGATATGGCTACACCTTC	CASSQGPTGGYGYTF
16	TRBD2	few	TRBV9	TRBJ2-3	TGTGCCAGCAGCGTCGGTGCTAGCGGGCACACAGATACGCAGTATTTT	CASSVGASGHTDTQYF
14	-	-	TRBV12-3/TRBV12-4	TRBJ1-1	TGTGCCAGCACTCTTCGGGCGGTGAACACTGAAGCTTTCTTT	CASTLRAVNTEAFF
15	-	many	TRBV3-1	TRBJ2-7	TGTGCCAGCAGCCAAGTATCTCCAGGAGCCTACGAGCAGTACTTC	CASSQVSPGAYEQYF
13	-	few	TRBV7-6	TRBJ1-1	TGTGCCAGCAGTCGCCGGGCGAACACTGAAGCTTTCTTT	CASSRRANTEAFF
17	TRBD1	many	TRBV6-5	TRBJ1-2	TGTGCCAGCAGCTCCGGGACAGGGGGTCTCGTTTCCTATGGCTACACCTTC	CASSSGTGGLVSYGYTF
14	-	few	TRBV7-9	TRBJ1-5	TGTGCCAGCAGCCGAGAAACAGCAAATCAGCCCCAGCATTTT	CASSRETANQPQHF
14	TRBD2	many	TRBV2	TRBJ2-3	TGTGCCAGCAGCCTAGCGGGCAGGATAGATACGCAGTATTTT	CASSLAGRIDTQYF
18	-	-	TRBV6-1	TRBJ2-3	TGTGCCAGCAGCCCAGGGGGGCGGGGGAGAGCTAGCACAGATACGCAGTATTTT	CASSPGGRGRASTDTQYF
13	-	few	TRBV10-3	TRBJ2-3	TGTGCCATCACCGACGGGGGAATGGATACGCAGTATTTT	CAITDGGMDTQYF
14	-	-	TRBV12-3/TRBV12-4	TRBJ1-2	TGTGCCAGCAGCCTAGGGGGTACAGGGACTGGCTACACCTTC	CASSLGGTGTGYTF
15	TRBD1	few	TRBV19	TRBJ2-7	TGTGCCAGTAGTAGGGGACAGGGTTCGTCCTACGAGCAGTACTTC	CASSRGQGSSYEQYF
14	-	many	TRBV5-1	TRBJ2-5	TGCGCCAGCAGCTCGGAACTAGGCCCAGAGACCCAGTACTTC	CASSSELGPETQYF
13	-	-	TRBV6-2/TRBV6-3	TRBJ2-3	TGTGCCAGCAGTCGGGGAAACACAGATACGCAGTATTTT	CASSRGNTDTQYF
17	-	few	TRBV7-9	TRBJ1-4	TGTGCCAGCAGCTTATCGGCAGGGATAACAACTAATGAAAAACTGTTTTTT	CASSLSAGITTNEKLFF
16	TRBD1	few	TRBV7-2	TRBJ1-2	TGTGCCAGCACCCTAGGGGAGACAGGGGGCGCCTATGGCTACACCTTC	CASTLGETGGAYGYTF
18	TRBD1	few	TRBV6-1	TRBJ1-6	TGTGCCAGCAGTCCATCAATTTTCGACAGGGGCAATAATTCACCCCTCCACTTT	CASSPSIFDRGNNSPLHF
16	-	few	TRBV5-8	TRBJ2-3	TGTGCCAGCATCCAAGTCGGGGACTCCCTTTCAGATACGCAGTATTTT	CASIQVGDSLSDTQYF
13	-	many	TRBV12-3/TRBV12-4	TRBJ2-7	TGTGCCAGCAGTTTCAACGGGGGATGGGCGCAGTACTTC	CASSFNGGWAQYF
13	-	many	TRBV29-1	TRBJ2-1	TGCAGCGTTAGATCAAGCTCCTACAATGAGCAGTTCTTC	CSVRSSSYNEQFF
14	-	many	TRBV4-3	TRBJ2-3	TGCGCCAGCAGCCGGATGGACGGCACAGATACGCAGTATTTT	CASSRMDGTDTQYF
17	-	many	TRBV20-1	TRBJ1-5	TGCAGTGCTAGCCCACCAGGTGGGGGGGGCCTCAATCAGCCCCAGCATTTT	CSASPPGGGGLNQPQHF
12	-	many	TRBV2	TRBJ2-1	TGTGCCAGCAGCCCCCGGTTCAATGAGCAGTTCTTC	CASSPRFNEQFF
14	-	many	TRBV3-1	TRBJ2-7	TGTGCCAGCAGTGTGGGCCGGGGCCCCTACGAGCAGTACTTC	CASSVGRGPYEQYF
15	TRBD1	few	TRBV6-5	TRBJ1-2	TGTGCCAGCAGCCCAGACAGGGGGCCGTTCTATGGCTACACCTTC	CASSPDRGPFYGYTF
23	TRBD2	many	TRBV29-1	TRBJ2-3	TGCAGCGTTGAATATCCCGCCTCACTAGCGGGGGGCCAAATAATCTCTCCAGGAGATACGCAGTATTTT	CSVEYPASLAGGQIISPGDTQYF
13	-	few	TRBV29-1	TRBJ1-2	TGCAGCGTTGAAGACGAAAGGGCGGCTGGCTACACCTTC	CSVEDERAAGYTF
15	TRBD1	few	TRBV7-2	TRBJ1-2	TGTGCCAGCAGCGCAAGGGACAGGGGGTCCAGTGGCTACACCTTC	CASSARDRGSSGYTF
15	TRBD2	few	TRBV18	TRBJ2-1	TGTGCCAGCTCACTACGGACTAGTCAACTGAATGAGCAGTTCTTC	CASSLRTSQLNEQFF
14	-	-	TRBV6-5	TRBJ2-7	TGTGCCAGCAGTTACGGAGAGGATTCCTACGAGCAGTACTTC	CASSYGEDSYEQYF